A selection of T cell receptor beta chains follows, all from one sample in a study of blood T cell repertoires in COVID-19. Method: immunoSEQ multiplex PCR; TCRdb's copy keeps in-frame clones and lacks some. The sample includes under 200,000 clones, 60% to 85% seen only once; the top ten take 8.1%. The source material was peripheral blood. Source of these receptors: a man in his 60s with acute or convalescent COVID-19. Both conserved end residues are part of each CDR3. Each record gives: J gene, clone size, D gene, CDR3 length, V gene, CDR3 protein, CDR3 DNA. The D gene is left open where the match is weak. Clone size is shown for a subset of rows, as once, few, many or a class of expanded clone.

TRBJ2-3,-,TRBD1,15,TRBV5-6,CASSLRQGGTDTQYF,TGTGCCAGCAGCTTGCGACAGGGGGGCACAGATACGCAGTATTTT
TRBJ2-5,-,-,14,TRBV5-4,CASSLQGIGETQYF,TGTGCCAGCAGCTTGCAGGGTATCGGAGAGACCCAGTACTTC
TRBJ2-2,-,-,15,TRBV9,CASSAAGGGTGELFF,TGTGCCAGCAGCGCTGCAGGGGGAGGAACCGGGGAGCTGTTTTTT
TRBJ2-2,-,TRBD2,15,TRBV7-3,CASSYSGANTGELFF,TGTGCCAGCAGCTACAGCGGGGCCAACACCGGGGAGCTGTTTTTT
TRBJ2-5,-,-,14,TRBV15,CATSRDAGIRTQYF,TGTGCCACCAGCAGAGATGCCGGGATCAGGACCCAGTACTTC
TRBJ2-3,-,-,14,TRBV2,CASSENTGTDTQYF,TGTGCCAGCAGTGAAAATACAGGGACAGATACGCAGTATTTT
TRBJ2-7,once,TRBD1,14,TRBV29-1,CSVAAGTGFHEQYF,TGCAGCGTTGCTGCCGGGACAGGGTTCCACGAGCAGTACTTC
TRBJ2-4,few,-,15,TRBV25-1,CASSAYGVRKNIQYF,TGTGCCAGCAGTGCATACGGTGTCCGCAAAAACATTCAGTACTTC
TRBJ1-1,-,-,14,TRBV5-1,CASSVQGFGTEAFF,TGCGCCAGCAGCGTTCAGGGGTTCGGCACTGAAGCTTTCTTT
TRBJ2-7,-,TRBD2,15,TRBV25-1,CASRGPGTSSYEQYF,TGTGCCAGCAGGGGCCCAGGGACTAGCTCCTACGAGCAGTACTTC
TRBJ1-1,-,TRBD1,13,TRBV19,CASSGTVNTEAFF,TGTGCCAGTAGTGGGACAGTGAACACTGAAGCTTTCTTT
TRBJ1-2,-,TRBD1,14,TRBV27,CASSLLRDSLGYTF,TGTGCCAGCAGTTTACTCCGGGACAGCCTGGGCTACACCTTC
TRBJ1-4,-,TRBD1,15,TRBV7-6,CASSSRGQAGEKLFF,TGTGCCAGCAGCTCCAGGGGGCAGGCTGGTGAAAAACTGTTTTTT
TRBJ2-3,-,-,13,TRBV19,CASSRQGTDTQYF,TGTGCCAGTAGCCGGCAGGGGACAGATACGCAGTATTTT
TRBJ1-3,-,TRBD1,14,TRBV7-2,CASSPGQGGNTIYF,TGTGCCAGCAGCCCCGGACAGGGAGGAAACACCATATATTTT
TRBJ1-6,few,TRBD1,16,TRBV18,CASSPPTGQGGSPLHF,TGTGCCAGCTCACCACCGACAGGACAGGGCGGCTCACCCCTCCACTTT
TRBJ2-1,-,-,11,TRBV2,CASNRVGEQFF,TGTGCCAGCAACAGGGTCGGTGAGCAGTTCTTC
TRBJ1-2,-,-,16,TRBV19,CASSPSGSTTNYGYTF,TGTGCCAGTAGTCCCTCAGGGTCGACAACTAACTATGGCTACACCTTC
TRBJ1-5,-,-,16,TRBV5-5,CASSLAGKEGNQPQHF,TGTGCCAGCAGCTTGGCGGGGAAAGAGGGCAATCAGCCCCAGCATTTT
TRBJ1-3,-,-,14,TRBV4-1,CASSQVGEVNTIYF,TGCGCCAGCAGCCAAGTTGGGGAGGTCAACACCATATATTTT
TRBJ1-2,-,TRBD1,14,TRBV9,CASSSSGGGLSYTF,TGTGCCAGCAGCTCCTCGGGAGGGGGCTTGAGCTACACCTTC
TRBJ1-1,-,-,14,TRBV7-9,CASSLSEGVWEAFF,TGTGCCAGCAGCCTGTCCGAGGGGGTCTGGGAAGCTTTCTTT
TRBJ2-7,-,TRBD1,13,TRBV5-4,CASSFQGAYEQYF,TGTGCCAGCAGCTTTCAGGGGGCGTACGAGCAGTACTTC
TRBJ1-2,-,-,14,TRBV10-3,CAISISPRQRGYTF,TGTGCCATCAGTATCTCACCCCGACAGAGGGGCTACACCTTC
TRBJ2-2,-,-,15,TRBV27,CASSLRGRDTGELFF,TGTGCCAGCAGTTTAAGGGGTAGGGACACCGGGGAGCTGTTTTTT
TRBJ1-1,-,TRBD1,13,TRBV7-9,CASSLQGGAEAFF,TGTGCCAGCAGCCTACAGGGGGGAGCTGAAGCTTTCTTT
TRBJ1-1,once,TRBD1,16,TRBV10-3,CAISERPTGGPTEAFF,TGTGCCATCAGTGAACGCCCTACAGGGGGCCCCACTGAAGCTTTCTTT
TRBJ2-5,-,-,13,TRBV6-5,CASARTPQETQYF,TGTGCCAGCGCCCGGACACCGCAAGAGACCCAGTACTTC
TRBJ2-2,once,TRBD1,15,TRBV19,CASSIEQGATGELFF,TGTGCCAGTAGTATAGAACAGGGGGCCACCGGGGAGCTGTTTTTT
TRBJ1-5,few,-,16,TRBV7-8,CASSYGQHVPNQPQHF,TGTGCCAGCAGCTACGGACAGCACGTCCCCAATCAGCCCCAGCATTTT
TRBJ1-6,-,TRBD1,14,TRBV18,CASSEEGAASPLHF,TGTGCCAGCTCCGAGGAGGGGGCTGCGTCACCCCTCCACTTT
TRBJ2-7,-,-,14,TRBV4-2,CASSQGQDGYEQYF,TGTGCCAGCAGCCAAGGACAGGACGGCTACGAGCAGTACTTC